This T cell receptor beta chain was retrieved from a study of T cell responses to AZD1222 COVID-19 vaccine. Using immunoSEQ multiplex PCR, the repertoire was profiled, and TCRdb retains in-frame clones only, with some absent. The sample lists 99,000 or so clones; 75% to 90% were seen once. Whole-study findings and limits: Baseline testing showed seropositivity in only six AZD1222 recipients.

V dropped 3 bases and J dropped 5; count of bases not matched to a gene: 9. The CDR3 sequence is 16 residues long. CDR1 and CDR2 from the germline V gene are MNHNS and SASEGT. A note on this clone: The antigen is unknown.

The receptor's source is an adult in good health. This chain connects TRBV6-1 to TRBJ2-5, with 10 positions matching TRBD1. The sample here was peripheral blood, taken on day 0 of AZD1222 vaccination. CDR3 loop: CASSDAMGQGTETQYF. DNA of the CDR3: TGTGCCAGCAGTGACGCGATGGGACAGGGGACGGAGACCCAGTACTTC.